The clone carrying this T cell receptor (beta chain) was recorded many times. Antigen specificity is unknown. TCRdb analysed the RT-PCR reads with MiXCR anew, one entry per CDR3 protein. The table includes about 570,000 distinct CDR3 sequences, about 11% detected once. The sample comes from a study of response to subunit inactivated influenza vaccine. The study's findings and limits: Authors suggested that a seasonal influenza vaccination recruits few new T cells each time.

V shed 3 bases and J shed 3 bases, with 6 bases lying between them. The CDR3 spans 12 residues. This same sample was also taken into another study, of T cells expressing NK-cell markers. In that study: UMIs accompanied the 5'RACE template switching by which TCR beta cDNA was made. The authors derived TCR beta repertoires from sorted CD3+CD56+NKG2C+, CD3+CD56+NKG2C- and CD3+CD56-NKG2C+ T cells. Of CD8+ T cells, 1.0-7.0% belonged to dominant NKG2C+ clonotypes in five or six donors. Where several donors were concerned, these clonotypes also led the CD3+CD56-NKG2C+ fraction.

This rearrangement joins TRBV12-3 or TRBV12-4 to TRBJ2-7; D remains unclear. Sequencing was performed on PBMCs from blood, taken on the day of vaccination. This TCR was sampled from a man in his fifties or sixties who received an inactivated influenza vaccine. CDR3 sequence: CASSFSNYEQYF. CDR3 nucleotides: TGTGCCAGCAGTTTTTCGAACTACGAGCAGTACTTC.